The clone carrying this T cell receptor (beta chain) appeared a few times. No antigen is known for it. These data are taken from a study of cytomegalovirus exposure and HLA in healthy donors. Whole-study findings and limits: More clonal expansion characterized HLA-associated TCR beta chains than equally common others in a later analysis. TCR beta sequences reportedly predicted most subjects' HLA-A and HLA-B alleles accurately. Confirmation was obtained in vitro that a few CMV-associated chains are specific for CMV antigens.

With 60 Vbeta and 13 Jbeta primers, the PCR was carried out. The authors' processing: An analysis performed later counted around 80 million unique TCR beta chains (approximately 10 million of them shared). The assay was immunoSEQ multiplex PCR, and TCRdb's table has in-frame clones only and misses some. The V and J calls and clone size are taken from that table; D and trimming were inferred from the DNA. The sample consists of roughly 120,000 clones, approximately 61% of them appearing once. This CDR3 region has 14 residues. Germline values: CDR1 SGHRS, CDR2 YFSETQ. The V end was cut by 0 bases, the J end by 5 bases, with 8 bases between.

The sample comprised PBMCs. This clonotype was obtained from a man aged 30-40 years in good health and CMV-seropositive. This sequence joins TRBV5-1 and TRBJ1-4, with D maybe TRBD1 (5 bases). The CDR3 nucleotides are TGCGCCAGCAGCTTGGGACAGCTGAATGAAAAACTGTTTTTT. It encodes CASSLGQLNEKLFF.